The 24 T cell receptor beta chains listed next were all sequenced from one sample in a study of blood T cell repertoires in COVID-19. Sequenced by immunoSEQ multiplex PCR; TCRdb stores in-frame clones only, minus some. The table lists around 63,000 clones, 70% to 90% of them singletons. The sequencing input was peripheral blood. These receptors originate from a man aged 55 to 70 with acute or convalescent COVID-19.

Comments on this clone: A junction end diverges from the germline sequence, so it may reflect a read error. J is TRBJ2-7 and V is TRBV5-4, with 7 bases that match TRBD1. The CDR3 is 14 amino acids. Per the germline V gene, CDR1 is SGHNT and CDR2 is YYREEE (reference sequence). CDR3 nucleotide sequence: TGTGCCAGCACCTTGGCAGGGGGTGGGTACGAGCAGTACTTC. Translation: CASTLAGGGYEQYF.

There are a few counts of this clone. V usage is TRBV7-9 and J usage is TRBJ2-7; tentatively, D is TRBD1 (5 bases). This CDR3 comprises 14 residues. V shed 5 bases and J shed 0 bases, with 11 bases lying between them. Germline values: CDR1 SEHNR, CDR2 FQNEAQ (reference sequence). CDR3: CASSPTGLSYEQYF. As DNA, the CDR3 is TGTGCCAGCAGCCCTACAGGCCTCTCCTACGAGCAGTACTTC.

The chain has TRBV6-5 and TRBJ2-2; maybe TRBD2 (6 bases). CDR1 MNHEY and CDR2 SVGAGI come from the germline V gene. Trimming took 7 bases from V and 3 from J, leaving 15 bases between them. CDR3 length: 15 residues. In nucleotides, the CDR3 is TGTGCCAGCACCCCCGGCGGGGCGGACACCGGGGAGCTGTTTTTT. Translation: CASTPGGADTGELFF.

The V and J genes are TRBV19 and TRBJ2-5; 7 bases are a match to TRBD2. The CDR3 runs to 15 residues. The J segment lost 5 bases and the V segment lost 1 base, leaving 7 bases of the junction unmatched. CDR1 and CDR2 (germline): LNHDA, SQIVND (reference sequence). The CDR3 DNA reads as TGTGCCAGTAGTATAGCCGGCGGGGGAGGGGAGACCCAGTACTTC. Translating it yields CASSIAGGGGETQYF.

This CDR3 reads CASSQEVDRGSYGYTF. The CDR3 DNA reads as TGCGCCAGCAGCCAAGAAGTGGACAGGGGGTCCTATGGCTACACCTTC. V gene TRBV4-1 combines with J gene TRBJ1-2; 10 nucleotides agree with TRBD1. V dropped 0 bases and J dropped 4; count of bases not matched to a gene: 5. CDR1 is MGHRA, CDR2 YSYEKL, per germline. There are 16 residues in the CDR3.

The CDR3 reads CASSPNKETEAFF. DNA for the CDR3: TGTGCCAGCTCACCAAATAAGGAGACTGAAGCTTTCTTT. The gene calls are TRBV18 and TRBJ1-1; D is undetermined. This CDR3 is 13 amino acids long. Germline CDR1 reads KGHSH; CDR2 reads LQKENI. V lost 2 bases and J lost 5, with 9 bases in between.

This clone was picked up one time. The V gene is TRBV30, the J gene TRBJ2-1; D is perhaps TRBD2 (6 bases). This CDR3 is built from 15 residues. The germline V gene has CDR1 GTSNPN and CDR2 SVGIG (reference sequence). The germline V and J ends were trimmed by 0 bases and 4 bases, with 13 bases remaining between them. The DNA of the CDR3 is TGTGCCTGGAGTGTAATTAATGCGGGGTACAATGAGCAGTTCTTC. Translated, it gives CAWSVINAGYNEQFF.

V and J are TRBV29-1 and TRBJ1-1; perhaps TRBD1 as D (6 bases). CDR1 and CDR2 from the germline V gene are SQVTM and ANQGSEA. This CDR3 has 12 residues. V gave up 7 bases and J gave up 0 bases, with 9 bases separating them. CDR3 bases: TGCAGCGGGACAGTCATGAACACTGAAGCTTTCTTT. Encoded protein: CSGTVMNTEAFF.

CDR3 in DNA: TGCAGCGCCCTAACCGTGGGGGGGATAAACAACTATGGCTACACCTTC. This translates into CSALTVGGINNYGYTF. The chain has TRBV29-1 and TRBJ1-2, with D tentatively TRBD1 (5 bases). Trimming removed 7 bases from V and 2 bases from J, with 23 bases in between. The CDR3 is 16 residues long. Per the germline V gene, CDR1 is SQVTM and CDR2 is ANQGSEA.

The chain couples TRBV19 to TRBJ2-7, with 9 bases aligning to TRBD1. Germline values: CDR1 LNHDA, CDR2 SQIVND (reference sequence). V dropped 6 bases and J dropped 2; count of bases not matched to a gene: 11. This CDR3 has 16 amino acids. The CDR3 DNA follows: TGTGCCAGTAGCCTCGGGACAGGGAATATACCCTACGAGCAGTACTTC. Protein sequence: CASSLGTGNIPYEQYF. The full variable domain, with the rest looked up from reference TRBV19 and TRBJ2-7, is DGGITQSPKYLFRKEGQNVTLSCEQNLNHDAMYWYRQDPGQGLRLIYYSQIVNDFQKGDIAEGYSVSREKKESFPLTVTSAQKNPTAFYLCASSLGTGNIPYEQYFGPGTRLTVT.

This rearrangement joins TRBV10-3 to TRBJ2-1, with 9 bases lining up with TRBD1. The CDR3 runs 13 residues. The ends lost 11 bases at V and 5 bases at J; junction bases unmatched: 7. CDR1 and CDR2 (germline): ENHRY, SYGVKD. For the CDR3, the DNA is TGTGCCGTACCGGGACAGGGAGACAATGAGCAGTTCTTC. Amino acid sequence: CAVPGQGDNEQFF.

The chain joins TRBV2 to TRBJ2-2; possible D gene TRBD2, 7 bases. Germline lookup yields CDR1 SNHLY and CDR2 FYNNEI. The CDR3 extends over 15 amino acids. Trimming left V 6 bases short and J 1 base short, with 12 bases between. The CDR3 DNA is TGTGCCAGCAGGAACGGGGGGCAGAACACCGGGGAGCTGTTTTTT. Translation: CASRNGGQNTGELFF.

The rearrangement uses TRBV7-9 and TRBJ1-4; D call uncertain. Trimming cost V 5 bases and J 6 bases, with 22 bases left between them. The CDR3 runs to 17 residues. Looked up from germline, CDR1 is SEHNR and CDR2 is FQNEAQ (reference sequence). Written as DNA, the CDR3 is TGTGCCAGCAGCCCCCGTTCCGACAAGGACTTCGATGAAAAACTGTTTTTT. Protein sequence: CASSPRSDKDFDEKLFF.

The chain has TRBV29-1 and TRBJ1-4, with 7 bases matching TRBD1. CDR1 and CDR2 (germline): SQVTM, ANQGSEA. CDR3 length equals 14 residues. Trimming took 6 bases from V and 8 from J; bases not matched to a gene: 12. Here the CDR3 DNA reads TGCAGCGTAGCTGACAGGGCAGGGGAGGAAAAACTGTTTTTT. Protein sequence: CSVADRAGEEKLFF.

The chain carries TRBV5-6 and TRBJ1-5; TRBD1 matches 7 bases. The CDR3 length is 15 residues. Trimming at V came to 3 bases and at J to 9 bases, leaving 12 bases not matched to a gene. The germline V gene encodes CDR1 SGHDT and CDR2 YYEEEE. Written as DNA, the CDR3 is TGTGCCAGCAGCTCACTCGGGACAGCGGATGCGCCCCAGCATTTT. This translates into CASSSLGTADAPQHF.

The chain is built from TRBV15 and TRBJ1-1; D is unresolved. V lost 0 bases and J 3 bases, leaving 11 bases between the germline ends. CDR1 and CDR2 from the germline V gene are LNHNV and YYDKDF (reference sequence). CDR3 length: 15 residues. The chain's CDR3 is CATSRDLGGDTEAFF. The CDR3, as DNA: TGTGCCACCAGCAGAGATCTCGGAGGTGACACTGAAGCTTTCTTT.

This clone was detected only once. The chain links TRBV6-5 to TRBJ1-2; D is perhaps TRBD1 (5 bases). Germline values: CDR1 MNHEY, CDR2 SVGAGI. V was shortened by 0 bases and J by 8 bases, with 13 bases between the two germline ends. CDR3 length equals 14 residues. The CDR3 region has the DNA TGTGCCAGCAGTTACTCGGTAAGGGGAGGCGGCTACACCTTC. Translation: CASSYSVRGGGYTF.

The chain couples TRBV9 to TRBJ1-2; D is unclear. The CDR3 covers 16 residues. Trimming shortened V by 3 bases and J by 3 bases, and 18 bases separated the two germline ends. Germline values: CDR1 SGDLS, CDR2 YYNGEE. The CDR3 spells CASSAHRKPRDYGYTF. The DNA for the CDR3 is TGTGCCAGCAGCGCCCACAGAAAACCGAGGGACTATGGCTACACCTTC. Full variable domain (outside the CDR3, taken from reference TRBV9 and TRBJ1-2): DSGVTQTPKHLITATGQRVTLRCSPRSGDLSVYWYQQSLDQGLQFLIQYYNGEERAKGNILERFSAQQFPDLHSELNLSSLELGDSALYFCASSAHRKPRDYGYTFGSGTRLTVV.

The rearrangement uses TRBV3-1 (or the pseudogene TRBV3-2) and TRBJ1-2; TRBD1 is a possible D gene (6 bases). This CDR3 is built from 14 residues. Trimming stripped 0 bases from V and 5 bases from J, with 10 bases between. Germline V CDR1 and CDR2: LGHDT, YNNKEL (reference sequence). The CDR3 protein is CASSQEGGGYGYTF. The DNA of the CDR3 is TGTGCCAGCAGCCAAGAAGGGGGGGGTTATGGCTACACCTTC.

The chain combines TRBV5-4 with TRBJ2-7; possibly TRBD2 for D (6 bases). Trimming left V 4 bases short and J 3 bases short, with 14 bases between. The CDR3 contains 14 residues. The V gene's germline CDR1 is SGHNT and CDR2 YYREEE (reference sequence). The CDR3 region has the DNA TGTGCCAGCAGCCCTGGCGGGGCAGGCTACGAGCAGTACTTC. Translated, it gives CASSPGGAGYEQYF.

This chain joins TRBV19 and TRBJ1-1; 7 bases map to TRBD1. The germline V gene has CDR1 LNHDA and CDR2 SQIVND (reference sequence). With 0 bases clipped from V and 2 bases from J, the junction kept 3 bases outside the gene matches. This CDR3 has 15 residues. CDR3 coding DNA: TGTGCCAGTAGTATAGAGGACAGGCCTAACACTGAAGCTTTCTTT. It yields the protein CASSIEDRPNTEAFF.

This chain links TRBV5-5 with TRBJ2-7; no clear D gene. V gave up 0 bases and J gave up 4 bases, with 14 bases separating them. This CDR3 is built from 15 residues. Germline lookup yields CDR1 SGHKS and CDR2 YYEKEE (reference sequence). The DNA of the CDR3 is TGTGCCAGCAGCTTGGCTCTACCTTTGGTGTACGAGCAGTACTTC. This translates into CASSLALPLVYEQYF.

The CDR3 DNA follows: TGTGCCAGCAGTTACTACGGCACCGGGGAGCTGTTTTTT. Translated, it gives CASSYYGTGELFF. The chain combines TRBV6-5 with TRBJ2-2, with no clear D. V was cut by 1 base and J by 4 bases, with 4 bases left in between. The CDR3 consists of 13 residues. Germline CDR1 reads MNHEY; CDR2 reads SVGAGI.

The CDR3 DNA sequence: TGTGCCAGCAGCTACGCACAGGGGGCCTATGGCTACACCTTC. Its protein product is CASSYAQGAYGYTF. The V gene is TRBV7-9, the J gene TRBJ1-2; 9 nucleotides line up with TRBD1. The V and J ends lost 4 bases and 4 bases, in that order; junction bases with no gene match: 4. Germline-derived CDR1 and CDR2 are SEHNR and FQNEAQ (reference sequence). CDR3 length equals 14 residues.